A single sample is the source of the 8 T cell receptor beta chains below, sequenced in a study of T cells in women clearing cervical HPV infection. Assay: immunoSEQ multiplex PCR; the TCRdb copy retains only in-frame clones and omits some. In all, the sample yields some 24,000 clones. Sequencing was performed on blood buffy coat. These receptors were obtained from a woman between 18 and 75 years old with a cervical HPV16 infection that either progressed to CIN3+ or cleared (not recorded which).

For this clone: The CDR3 extends 3 residues past the end of the read, so its final part is completed from the germline J gene. The genes are TRBV19 and TRBJ1-3; possibly TRBD1 for D (6 bases). There are 13 residues in the CDR3. The V and J ends lost 5 bases and 3 bases respectively, with 8 bases between them. Germline assignment: CDR1 LNHDA and CDR2 SQIVND (reference sequence). This CDR3 is CASSQTGGNTIYF. The sequenced CDR3 bases are TGTGCCAGTAGTCAGACAGGTGGAAACACC.

On this clone: The CDR3 end lies 3 residues beyond the end of the read and is filled in from the germline J gene. This chain joins TRBV29-1 and TRBJ1-2; TRBD1 is a possible D gene (6 bases). The CDR3 spans 12 residues. Germline V gene data show CDR1 as SQVTM and CDR2 as ANQGSEA. The sequenced CDR3 bases are TGCAGCGTTGAGCCCAGGGGAGGCAAC. Its translation: CSVEPRGGN. The entire CDR3 sequence reads CSVEPRGGNYTF.

As concerns this clone: Read data end 3 residues before the CDR3 end; the end is taken from the germline J gene. The V and J genes are TRBV7-9 and TRBJ1-2, with D uncertain. CDR3 length equals 13 residues. Germline V lookup: CDR1 SEHNR, CDR2 FQNEAQ (reference sequence). The sequenced CDR3 bases are TGTGCCAGCAGCTTGGGCCAGATCAATGAC. It translates to CASSLGQIND. The entire CDR3 protein is CASSLGQINDYTF.

Incomplete CDR3 DNA: TGTGCCAGTACCGCCTCACAGGGGGCCGGGGAGACG. Translation gives CASTASQGAGET. The full-length CDR3 reads as CASTASQGAGETQYF. This rearrangement joins TRBV19 to TRBJ2-3, with 9 bases aligning to TRBD1. The CDR3 goes on 3 residues after the read ends, and that part is filled in from the germline J gene. Germline CDR1 reads LNHDA; CDR2 reads SQIVND (reference sequence). This CDR3 is 15 amino acids long.

Of note for this clone: The read stops 3 residues short of the end of the CDR3; the missing end is completed from the germline J gene. This chain joins TRBV7-6 and TRBJ2-3, with 13 nucleotides matching TRBD2. This CDR3 comprises 15 residues. Germline V CDR1 and CDR2: SGHVS, FNYEAQ. The DNA read from the CDR3 is TGTGCCAGCGGGGGACTAGCGGGGTCCCGATTTGCG. It encodes CASGGLAGSRFA. The complete CDR3 sequence is CASGGLAGSRFAQYF.

Remarks on this clone: The CDR3 goes on 3 residues after the read ends, and that part is filled in from the germline J gene. V and J are TRBV5-1 and TRBJ2-1; D is unclear. Germline-derived CDR1 and CDR2 are SGHRS and YFSETQ. Trimming stripped 5 bases from V and 4 bases from J, with 7 bases between. There are 12 residues in the CDR3. This chain's CDR3 is CASSQEYNEQFF. Partial CDR3 DNA: TGCGCCAGCAGTCAGGAATACAATGAG. Looking up the rest from reference TRBV5-1 and TRBJ2-1 gives the full variable domain: KAGVTQTPRYLIKTRGQQVTLSCSPISGHRSVSWYQQTPGQGLQFLFEYFSETQRNKGNFPGRFSGRQFSNSRSEMNVSTLELGDSALYLCASSQEYNEQFFGPGTRLTVL.

With respect to this clone: The CDR3 end lies 3 residues beyond the end of the read and is filled in from the germline J gene. The rearrangement uses TRBV2 and TRBJ1-3; D ambiguous. The CDR3 extends over 11 amino acids. Germline assignment: CDR1 SNHLY and CDR2 FYNNEI. Trimming pared 4 bases from V and 5 bases from J, leaving 3 bases between. The CDR3 protein is CASSVRNTIYF. CDR3 bases read: TGTGCCAGCAGTGTTAGAAACACC.

Comments on this clone: The missing CDR3 end, 3 residues past where the read stops, is filled in from the germline J gene. V usage is TRBV29-1 and J usage is TRBJ2-7, with TRBD1 matching over 8 bases. Germline trimming cut 2 bases from V and 1 base from J; bases unmatched to any gene: 7. This CDR3 is 15 amino acids long. In germline, CDR1 is SQVTM, CDR2 ANQGSEA. Partial CDR3 DNA: TGCAGCGTTGAATCCTCCGGGACAGGATCCTACGAG. This translates into CSVESSGTGSYE. In full, the CDR3 is CSVESSGTGSYEQYF.